This T cell receptor (beta chain) emerged from a study of blood T cell repertoires in COVID-19. There are 16 residues in the CDR3. Unmatched junction bases numbered 11, after V lost 4 bases and J lost 5 bases. Per germline, CDR1 SGDLS and CDR2 YYNGEE. Per the authors' pipeline: Reference gene primer amplification yielded estimated nucleated cell counts. This table comes from immunoSEQ multiplex PCR, and its TCRdb copy is limited to in-frame clones, with some not included. D and trimming come from the DNA, and the V and J calls and clone size come from that table. There are 300,000 or so clones in the sample; approximately 84% occur only once, and 10% lies in the top ten.

The chain uses TRBV9 and TRBJ2-1, with TRBD2 matching 8 bases. Sequencing input: PBMCs or T cells enriched from blood (not recorded which). The receptor was derived from a young woman who had recovered from COVID-19. CDR3 amino acids: CASSPEMRGADNEQFF. In nucleotides, the CDR3 is TGTGCCAGCAGCCCCGAGATGCGGGGGGCGGACAATGAGCAGTTCTTC.